The 2 T cell receptor beta chains below come from one sample, sequenced in a study of T cells in Graves' hyperthyroidism and ophthalmopathy (dated by TCRdb to about 2019). The protocol used for the library was multiplex PCR. Sequencing used an Illumina HiSeq 2000. Amplification of TCR beta CDR3 regions was carried out from RNA transcripts. The TCR CDR3 was subjected to a first round of RT-PCR using the HTBI primer set and the Qiagen OneStep RT-PCR kit. TCRdb itself trimmed the public reads at Q25 with fastp, ran MiXCR and retained productive beta chains. Duplicate CDR3 protein sequences are folded into a single record with the most common DNA and genes. The table for this sample lists about 500,000 distinct CDR3 sequences; roughly an eighth of them were counted only once. Jointly, the top ten make up around 17% of the sample. Sequenced input: blood. Receptors were obtained from a woman between 18 and 29 years old with Graves' hyperthyroidism.

The table lists this clonotype with many counts. J is TRBJ1-1 and V is TRBV12-3 or TRBV12-4; D call uncertain. V was trimmed by 3 bases and J by 7 bases, leaving 12 bases between them. CDR3 length: 13 residues. CDR3 DNA: TGTGCCAGCAGTTTGCAGGTTACTTATGAAGCTTTCTTT. This sequence encodes CASSLQVTYEAFF.

This clonotype was seen more than once but under ten times. The J gene is TRBJ2-7, the V gene TRBV19; D possibly corresponds to TRBD1 (6 bases). The germline CDR1 and CDR2 sequences are LNHDA and SQIVND (reference sequence). The CDR3 is 14 amino acids. The V gene lost 7 bases and the J gene lost 2 bases, with 15 bases spanning the gap. The CDR3 DNA is TGTGCCAGTACCGCCGGAAAGGGGGCCTACGAGCAGTACTTC. It translates to CASTAGKGAYEQYF.